This T cell receptor (beta chain) is drawn from a study of CD8 T cells in ankylosing spondylitis. Overall study findings and caveats: Ankylosing spondylitis blood appeared to carry a characteristic TCR beta motif of roughly eight highly homologous variants. Past research had described some motif variants in reactive arthritis synovial fluid and blood. Matched synovial fluid from ankylosing spondylitis patients was reported to be enriched for disease-linked clones.

This clonotype was seen a few times. Its antigen is not known. The V gene lost 2 bases and the J gene lost 0 bases, with 11 bases spanning the gap. The CDR3 is made up of 15 amino acids. The germline V gene encodes CDR1 SGHAT and CDR2 FQNNGV. Preparation of TCR beta libraries was done by quantitative 5'-RACE with molecular barcodes. TCRdb re-analysed the 5' RACE reads in MiXCR, keeping a single row per CDR3 protein. The repertoire holds 500,000 to 550,000 distinct CDR3 sequences, with roughly 13% as singletons. The sequencing input was blood, either unsorted or a sorted T cell fraction (not recorded which). The clonotype comes from a male donor with ankylosing spondylitis. The gene calls are TRBV11-2 and TRBJ2-7; no clear D. CDR3 sequence: CASSLNTESSYEQYF. The CDR3 DNA follows: TGTGCCAGCAGCTTAAATACGGAAAGCTCCTACGAGCAGTACTTC.